This passage covers 5 T cell receptor beta chains from one sample sequenced in a study of blood T cell repertoires in COVID-19. The repertoire was sequenced with immunoSEQ multiplex PCR; TCRdb's copy has only in-frame clones and lacks some. The data contain fewer than 350,000 clones, 70% to 90% of them singletons. The sample taken for sequencing was peripheral blood. The receptors stem from a woman in her twenties or thirties with COVID-19, enrolled during active disease.

This rearrangement joins TRBV11-2 to TRBJ2-3, with D unclear. The CDR3 consists of 14 residues. Deletions cut 5 bases from V and 0 bases from J, with 9 bases between. Germline assignment: CDR1 SGHAT and CDR2 FQNNGV. In nucleotides, the CDR3 is TGTGCCAGCAGCGCAGTTAGCAGCACAGATACGCAGTATTTT. It specifies CASSAVSSTDTQYF.

V is TRBV9 and J is TRBJ1-6; D not certain. V was trimmed by 4 bases and J by 0 bases, leaving 5 bases between them. The CDR3 totals 14 residues. The V gene's germline CDR1 is SGDLS and CDR2 YYNGEE. The CDR3 region is CASSSSSYNSPLHF. Written as DNA, the CDR3 is TGTGCCAGCAGCTCTAGCTCCTATAATTCACCCCTCCACTTT. Filled out from reference TRBV9 and TRBJ1-6, the complete variable domain reads DSGVTQTPKHLITATGQRVTLRCSPRSGDLSVYWYQQSLDQGLQFLIQYYNGEERAKGNILERFSAQQFPDLHSELNLSSLELGDSALYFCASSSSSYNSPLHFGNGTRLTVT.

V is TRBV4-1 and J is TRBJ2-3; TRBD2 agrees at 7 bases. Germline V gene lookup returns CDR1 MGHRA and CDR2 YSYEKL. Trimming cost V 0 bases and J 0 bases; bases outside gene matches: 6. This CDR3 is 17 amino acids long. In nucleotides, the CDR3 is TGCGCCAGCAGCCAAGAACAGCGGGGCCCAAGCACAGATACGCAGTATTTT. Its protein is CASSQEQRGPSTDTQYF.

V and J are TRBV3-1 (or the pseudogene TRBV3-2) and TRBJ1-3; D is uncertain. Per the germline V gene, CDR1 is LGHDT and CDR2 is YNNKEL (reference sequence). The CDR3 length is 17 residues. Trimming took off 4 bases at V and 0 bases at J, with 16 bases between the two ends. The chain's CDR3 is CASSRPGEDVSGNTIYF. DNA of the CDR3: TGTGCCAGCAGCCGCCCCGGAGAGGATGTCTCTGGAAACACCATATATTTT.

V gene TRBV27 combines with J gene TRBJ2-3, with 10 bases lining up with TRBD2. J lost 4 bases, V lost 3 bases, and 10 bases had no gene match. The length of the CDR3 is 17 residues. Germline lookup yields CDR1 MNHEY and CDR2 SMNVEV (reference sequence). CDR3 region: CASSLPAGGRGADTQYF. The DNA of the CDR3 is TGTGCCAGCAGTTTGCCAGCGGGGGGGCGAGGGGCAGATACGCAGTATTTT.